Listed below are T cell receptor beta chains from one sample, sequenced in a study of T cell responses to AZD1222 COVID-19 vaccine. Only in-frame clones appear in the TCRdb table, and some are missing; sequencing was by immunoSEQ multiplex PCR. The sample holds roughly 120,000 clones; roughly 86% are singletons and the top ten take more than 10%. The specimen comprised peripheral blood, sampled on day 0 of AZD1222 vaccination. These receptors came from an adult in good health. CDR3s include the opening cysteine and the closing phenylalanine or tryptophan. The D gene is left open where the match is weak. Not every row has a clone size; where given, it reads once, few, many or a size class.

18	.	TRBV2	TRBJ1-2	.	TGTGCCAGCAGTGAACGGAGAACGACCGGGACGCTGAACTATGGCTACACCTTC	CASSERRTTGTLNYGYTF
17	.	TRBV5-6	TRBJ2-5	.	TGTGCCAGCAGCTTCCTATACGGGGCAGGCCGACAAGAGACCCAGTACTTC	CASSFLYGAGRQETQYF
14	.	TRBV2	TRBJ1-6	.	TGTGCCAGCAGTGCTGTCCTCTATAATTCACCCCTCCACTTT	CASSAVLYNSPLHF
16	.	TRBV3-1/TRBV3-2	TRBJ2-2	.	TGTGCCAGCAGCCAAATCGAGGGGGCGGGGTCCGGGGAGCTGTTTTTT	CASSQIEGAGSGELFF
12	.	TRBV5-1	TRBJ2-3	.	TGCGCCAGCAGCTTGGTTGGGGATACGCAGTATTTT	CASSLVGDTQYF
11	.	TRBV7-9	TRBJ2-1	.	TGTGCCAGCAGCTTACGGATTGAGCAGTTCTTC	CASSLRIEQFF
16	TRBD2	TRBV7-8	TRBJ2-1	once	TGTGCCAGCAGCATAAGACTAGCGGGTGCCAACAATGAGCAGTTCTTC	CASSIRLAGANNEQFF
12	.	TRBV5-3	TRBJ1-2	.	TGTGCCAGAACTCCAGGGGTTCTGGGCTACACCTTC	CARTPGVLGYTF
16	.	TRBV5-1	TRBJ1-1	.	TGCGCCAGCCGGCAAGAAATCTCATGGGGGAACACTGAAGCTTTCTTT	CASRQEISWGNTEAFF
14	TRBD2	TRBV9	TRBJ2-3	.	TGTGCCAGCAGTCCTAGCGGGGCAACAGATACGCAGTATTTT	CASSPSGATDTQYF
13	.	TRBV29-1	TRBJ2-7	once	TGCAGCGTCAACGGTCCAGGGAGCCACGAGCAGTACTTC	CSVNGPGSHEQYF
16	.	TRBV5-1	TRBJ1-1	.	TGCGCCAGCAGCTTGGGGCCCAGGGCCATGAACACTGAAGCTTTCTTT	CASSLGPRAMNTEAFF
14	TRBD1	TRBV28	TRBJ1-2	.	TGTGCCAGCAGTTTAAAACAGGGGGCCTATGGCTACACCTTC	CASSLKQGAYGYTF
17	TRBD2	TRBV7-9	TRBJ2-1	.	TGTGCCAGCAGCTTGGGATCTAGCGGGATCGTCTACAATGAGCAGTTCTTC	CASSLGSSGIVYNEQFF
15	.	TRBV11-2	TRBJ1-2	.	TGTGCCAGCAGCTCCGTCTTGGGCTCTAACTATGGCTACACCTTC	CASSSVLGSNYGYTF
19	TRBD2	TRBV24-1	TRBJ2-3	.	TGTGCCACCAGTGAATCTCGGACTAGCGGGAAGACTGGCACAGATACGCAGTATTTT	CATSESRTSGKTGTDTQYF
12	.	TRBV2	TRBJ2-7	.	TGTGCCAGCACCCAAGGGGGAGGCGAGCAGTACTTC	CASTQGGGEQYF